This T cell receptor (beta chain) is from a study of blood T cells in healthy people across ages (dated by TCRdb to the mid-2010s). For the wider study: Template switching captured roughly one uniquely barcoded TCR beta cDNA molecule per two T cells in model experiments. The study measured age-related changes in TCR beta repertoire diversity using deep sequencing normalized with unique cDNA molecular identifiers. Donors were grouped into four age groups: young (average roughly 15 years), middle-aged (roughly 40), aged (62) and long-lived (about 90). For two donors (one aged 18 to 29 and one aged 80 or older), the study analyzed two additional independent replicas of 1 million unique cDNA reads from the same blood draw.

The donors were 40 or so Caucasian individuals from Russia, aged roughly 6 to 100 years, who were systemically healthy. Ten milliliters of peripheral blood were drawn from each donor into EDTA-treated Vacutainer tubes. Ficoll-Paque density-gradient centrifugation was used to isolate PBMCs, with at least 7 million obtained per sample. Total RNA was extracted from PBMCs with Trizol reagent, with at least 5.5 micrograms obtained per sample. The percentages of naive CD45RAhigh/CD27high T cells were determined by flow cytometry on a PBMC aliquot from every donor. A remark on this clonotype: Its antigen remains unidentified. Base qualities are not provided; no much larger clone lies one nucleotide away.

General findings and caveats noted by the study authors: As age increased, observed TCR beta diversity per million T cells dropped in a roughly linear way, and a significant reduction was already evident by age 40. Bulk unsorted PBMC profiling prevented conclusive comparison of naive and antigen-experienced compartments. Estimates of total diversity based on one million sequenced T cells were regarded as lower bounds and as underestimates. A strong correlation was found between observed TCR beta diversity and the percentage of naive T cells measured by flow cytometry. Because the CMV infection status of the donors was unknown, age-related changes in expanded clonotypes may potentially have been confounded. Compared with the aged group, more naive CD4+ T cells, fewer expanded clones and increased TCR diversity were shown by the long-lived group, suggesting age selection.

V loses 1 base, J loses 7 bases, and the germline ends lie 17 bases apart. According to the germline V gene, CDR1 reads SGHDT and CDR2 reads YYEEEE. The CDR3 measures 16 amino acids from cysteine to phenylalanine. CDR3 DNA is the only sequence kept; it has 48 bases, read in frame from the first base. Receptor amplification or capture employed 5' RACE. Sequencing used an Illumina HiSeq 2500. A second PCR of about 6 to 11 cycles was performed with a sample-barcoded 5' primer and a J-beta primer mix. A unique molecular identifier was introduced onto each TCR beta cDNA molecule by a template-switch 5' adaptor carrying 12 random nucleotides. Each sample yielded at least 2.5 million CDR3-containing paired-end reads. The Mint cDNA synthesis kit, primed by a TRBC-specific oligonucleotide, was used to synthesize first-strand cDNA from all RNA. Following uracil-DNA glycosylase treatment, a first 18-cycle PCR with universal primers M1SS and BC2_uni_R was performed on all cDNA. Under the source paper's analysis protocol: Normalization of each sample was performed by random selection of 1 million high-quality reads, each carrying a distinct molecular identifier. Instead of being binned into consensus sequences, reads with shared molecular identifiers were discarded. MiTCR, with a Q25 quality threshold and the strictest error-elimination algorithm, was used for CDR3 identification, clonotype clustering and error correction. A nonparametric unseen species model using Euler transformation provided a lower-bound estimate of total TCR beta diversity. TCRdb trimmed the raw reads at Q25, called clones with MiXCR and kept productive beta chains. One record per CDR3 amino acid sequence lists the most common genes and DNA. None of the V and J calls come from the authors' own analysis; TCRdb made them. The sample records some 930,000 distinct CDR3 sequences, 25% to 35% of which are singletons. Clones ranked in the top ten supply approximately 10% of the sample.

This sample was also put to use in a study of T cells of mothers and their children. The second study also describes: Nine systemically healthy Caucasian individuals, comprising three mothers and their six children, were included as donors. cDNA synthesis used all of the extracted RNA, with around 1.4 ug of RNA in each 15 ul reaction. In the second PCR, sample barcodes and 2-4 random nucleotides were introduced via the M1S primer. Over 9.5 million TCR beta CDR3 reads were obtained for each mother, and 2.5 million to 3 million reads were obtained for each child. In both related and unrelated pairs, thymic selection shapes the output of TCR recombination in a similar way, with inherited differences having only a minor effect. Related mother-child pairs always showed normalized repertoire overlap that was slightly higher than in unrelated mother-child pairs, though the difference was never significant. With a sensitivity of approximately 100 clones per million clonotypes, no persistent microchimeric T cell clones were detected. Deep NGS was used in the study to compare the TCR beta repertoires of mothers and children and to look for features that separate related mother-child pairs from unrelated individuals. On average, the children were approximately 12 +/- 4 years old, while the mothers were approximately 40 +/- 4 years old. After adapters were ligated using NEBNext reagents, the libraries underwent 100+100 nt paired-end sequencing on an Illumina HiSeq 2000. To prevent cross-contamination, the mother and child libraries were prepared one month apart and sequenced in separate runs. Each donor had between roughly 500,000 and 2,200,000 distinct TCR beta clonotypes identified. Naive TCR beta clonotypes were estimated from low-frequency clonotypes matched to each donor's FACS-determined naive share, without sorting.

Sequenced input: blood. The chain is made from TRBV5-6 and TRBJ2-2; the D gene is not confidently resolved. The TCR was taken from a middle-aged woman in good health. The CDR3 protein sequence reads: CASSLSPDSLGGELFF. In nucleotide form, the sequence is TGTGCCAGCAGCTTGTCTCCAGACTCACTGGGCGGGGAGCTGTTTTTT.